The sequence of this T cell receptor (beta chain) was determined in a study of blood T cells in healthy people across ages (dated by TCRdb to between 2015 and 2016). General notes on the study: In model experiments, template switching captured about one uniquely barcoded TCR beta cDNA molecule for every two T cells. The study measured age-related changes in TCR beta repertoire diversity using deep sequencing normalized with unique cDNA molecular identifiers. Four age groups were formed from the donors: young (average about 16 years), middle-aged (approximately 42), aged (roughly 58) and long-lived (about 80). To avoid experimental bias, donors of different ages were distributed randomly across sequencing lanes. Two additional independent replicas of 1 million unique cDNA reads from the same blood draw were analyzed for two donors (one aged 18 to 30 and one aged 80 or older).

The research as a whole found: As age increased, observed TCR beta diversity per million T cells dropped in a roughly linear way, and a significant reduction was already evident by age about 40. Total diversity estimates from one million sequenced T cells were considered lower bounds and underestimates. Because profiling used bulk unsorted PBMCs, naive and antigen-experienced compartments could not be compared conclusively. Compared with the aged group, the long-lived group had more naive CD4+ T cells, fewer expanded clones and increased TCR diversity, a pattern suggesting age selection. The percentage of naive T cells measured by flow cytometry correlated strongly with observed TCR beta diversity. Because donor CMV infection status was unknown, age-related changes in expanded clonotypes were potentially confounded.

Remarks on this clonotype: What this receptor recognizes is not known. Per-base quality was not reported, and no clone a single base away is much larger than it.

The junction shows trimming of 4 bases on V and 8 bases on J, and the gene matches do not reach 8 bases of it. The CDR3 spans 14 residues, from the cysteine through the phenylalanine. CDR3 DNA is the only sequence kept; it has 42 bases, read in frame from the first base. CDR1 and CDR2, per the germline V gene, are SGHRS and YFSETQ. Libraries were prepared through 5' RACE. This sample was sequenced with an Illumina HiSeq 2500. A second 7 to 11 cycle PCR used a sample-barcoded 5' primer and a J-beta primer mix. Each TCR beta cDNA molecule received a unique molecular identifier from a template-switch 5' adaptor carrying 12 random nucleotides. Each sample yielded at least 2.5 million CDR3-containing paired-end reads. The Mint cDNA synthesis kit, primed by a TRBC-specific oligonucleotide, was used to synthesize first-strand cDNA from all RNA. All cDNA was treated with uracil-DNA glycosylase and then went through a first 18-cycle PCR with the universal primers M1SS and BC2_uni_R. Regarding the original processing steps: For normalization, 1 million high-quality reads, each with a distinct molecular identifier, were randomly selected from each sample. Reads sharing molecular identifiers were discarded rather than binned into consensus sequences. MiTCR, run with a Q25 quality threshold and the strictest error-elimination algorithm, handled CDR3 identification, clonotype clustering and error correction. A nonparametric unseen species model with Euler transformation was used to estimate lower-bound total TCR beta diversity. TCRdb trimmed public reads at Q25 via fastp, called clones via MiXCR and kept in-frame beta chains. Rows matching on CDR3 protein sequence are summarized as one entry with the most common DNA and genes. For this entry, the V and J calls and clone size follow TCRdb and not the study's own pipeline. Within this sample are some 1.5 million distinct CDR3 sequences, with 28% of them counted one time only. The ten largest account for 7% to 9% of the sample.

Donors were 35 to 40 systemically healthy Caucasian individuals from Russia aged 6 to 90 years. Roughly 10 milliliters of peripheral blood were collected from each donor into EDTA-treated Vacutainer tubes. Ficoll-Paque density-gradient centrifugation was used to isolate PBMCs, with at least 6 million per sample. Trizol reagent was used to extract total RNA from the PBMCs, yielding at least 5.5 micrograms per sample. For every donor, an aliquot of PBMCs went through flow cytometry to measure the percentages of naive CD45RAhigh/CD27high T cells. Sequenced input: blood. The chain is made from TRBV5-1 and TRBJ1-4; 7 central bases correspond to TRBD1. The receptor was derived from a woman aged 30 to 39 in good health. For the CDR3, the sequence is CASSQGTAGEKLFF. The sequenced DNA is TGCGCCAGCAGCCAAGGGACAGCCGGGGAAAAACTGTTTTTT.